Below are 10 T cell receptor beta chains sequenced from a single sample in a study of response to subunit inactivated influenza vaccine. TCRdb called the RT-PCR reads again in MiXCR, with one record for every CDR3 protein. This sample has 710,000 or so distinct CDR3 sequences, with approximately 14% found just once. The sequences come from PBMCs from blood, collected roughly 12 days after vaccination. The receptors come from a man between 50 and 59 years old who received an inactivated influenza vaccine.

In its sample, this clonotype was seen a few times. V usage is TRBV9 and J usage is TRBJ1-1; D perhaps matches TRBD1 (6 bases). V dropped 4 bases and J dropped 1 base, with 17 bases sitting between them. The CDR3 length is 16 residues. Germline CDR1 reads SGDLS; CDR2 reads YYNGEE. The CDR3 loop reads CASSQEGGGRNTEAFF. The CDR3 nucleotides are TGTGCCAGCAGCCAAGAAGGGGGAGGTAGGAACACTGAAGCTTTCTTT.

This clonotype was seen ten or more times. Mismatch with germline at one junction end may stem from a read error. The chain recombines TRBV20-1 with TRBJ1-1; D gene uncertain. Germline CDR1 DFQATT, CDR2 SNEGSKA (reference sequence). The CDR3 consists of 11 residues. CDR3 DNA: TGCAGTGCCACGAAAATGACATCCTCCCTCTTT. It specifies CSATKMTSSLF.

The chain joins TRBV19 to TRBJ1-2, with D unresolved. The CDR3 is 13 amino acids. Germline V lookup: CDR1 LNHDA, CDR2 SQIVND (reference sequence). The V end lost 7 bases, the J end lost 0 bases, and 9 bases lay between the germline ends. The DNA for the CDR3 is TGTGCCAGTACCATGAGATCTAACTATGGCTACACCTTC. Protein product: CASTMRSNYGYTF.

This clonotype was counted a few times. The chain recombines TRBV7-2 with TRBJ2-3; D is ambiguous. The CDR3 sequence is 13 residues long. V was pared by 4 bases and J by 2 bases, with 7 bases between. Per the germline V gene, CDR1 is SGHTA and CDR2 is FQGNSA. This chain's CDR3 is CASSSYFTDTQYF. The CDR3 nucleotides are TGTGCCAGCAGCTCCTACTTCACAGATACGCAGTATTTT.

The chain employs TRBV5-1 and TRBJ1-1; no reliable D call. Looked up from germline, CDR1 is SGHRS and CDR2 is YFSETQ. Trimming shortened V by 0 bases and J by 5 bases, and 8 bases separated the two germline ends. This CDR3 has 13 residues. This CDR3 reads CASSLEVPTEAFF. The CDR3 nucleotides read TGCGCCAGCAGCTTGGAGGTTCCAACTGAAGCTTTCTTT.

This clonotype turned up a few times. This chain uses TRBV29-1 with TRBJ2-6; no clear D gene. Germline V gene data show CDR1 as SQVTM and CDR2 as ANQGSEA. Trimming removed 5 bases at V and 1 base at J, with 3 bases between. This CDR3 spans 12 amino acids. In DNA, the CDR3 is TGCAGCGTTCCTTCTGGGGCCAACGTCCTGACTTTC. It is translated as CSVPSGANVLTF.

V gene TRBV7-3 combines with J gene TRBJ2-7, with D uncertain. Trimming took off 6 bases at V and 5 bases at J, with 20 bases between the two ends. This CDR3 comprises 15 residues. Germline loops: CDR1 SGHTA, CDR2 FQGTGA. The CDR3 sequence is CASSSRIGSLNEQYF. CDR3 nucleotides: TGTGCCAGCAGTTCCCGTATTGGTAGTTTGAACGAGCAGTACTTC.

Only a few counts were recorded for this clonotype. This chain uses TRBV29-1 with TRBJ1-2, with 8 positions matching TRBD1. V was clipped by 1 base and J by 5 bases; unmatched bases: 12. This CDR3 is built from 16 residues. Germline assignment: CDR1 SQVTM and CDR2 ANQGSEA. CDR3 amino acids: CSVEVGTGPYLYGYTF. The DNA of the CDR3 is TGCAGCGTTGAAGTGGGGACAGGCCCCTACCTATATGGCTACACCTTC.

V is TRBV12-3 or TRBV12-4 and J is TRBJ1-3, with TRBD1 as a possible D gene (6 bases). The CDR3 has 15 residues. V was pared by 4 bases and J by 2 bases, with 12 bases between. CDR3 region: CASSSRRDTGNTIYF. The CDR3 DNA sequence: TGTGCCAGCAGTTCCCGTAGGGACACTGGAAACACCATATATTTT.

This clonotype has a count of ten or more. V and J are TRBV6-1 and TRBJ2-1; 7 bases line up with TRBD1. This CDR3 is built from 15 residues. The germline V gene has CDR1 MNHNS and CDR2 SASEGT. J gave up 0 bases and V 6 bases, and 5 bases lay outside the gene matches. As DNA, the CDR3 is TGTGCCAGCAGCGAGGGACAGAGCTCCTACAATGAGCAGTTCTTC. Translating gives CASSEGQSSYNEQFF.